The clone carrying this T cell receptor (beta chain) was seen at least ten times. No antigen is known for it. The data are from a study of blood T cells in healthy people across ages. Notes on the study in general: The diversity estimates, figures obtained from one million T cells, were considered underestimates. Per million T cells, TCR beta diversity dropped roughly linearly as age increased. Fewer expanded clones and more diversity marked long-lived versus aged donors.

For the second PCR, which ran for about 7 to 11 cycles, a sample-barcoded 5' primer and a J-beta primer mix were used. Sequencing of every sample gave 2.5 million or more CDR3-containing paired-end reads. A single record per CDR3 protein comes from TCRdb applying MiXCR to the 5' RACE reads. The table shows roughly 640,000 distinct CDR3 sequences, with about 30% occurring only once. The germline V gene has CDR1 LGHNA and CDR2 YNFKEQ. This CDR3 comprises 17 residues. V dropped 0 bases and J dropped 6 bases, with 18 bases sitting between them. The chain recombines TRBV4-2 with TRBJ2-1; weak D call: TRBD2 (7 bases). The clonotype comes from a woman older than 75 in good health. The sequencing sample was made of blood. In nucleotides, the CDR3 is TGTGCCAGCAGCCAAGAAGGCGGTCGGGGGGCCTCCAATGAGCAGTTCTTC. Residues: CASSQEGGRGASNEQFF.